The rows below give T cell receptor beta chains drawn from one sample of a study of blood T cell repertoires in COVID-19. Profiling relied on immunoSEQ multiplex PCR, and the TCRdb table lists in-frame clones only, not all of them. This sample carries 70,000 to 95,000 clones, over 70% of them seen once, and the ten largest clones take 5% to 6.5%. Sequencing was carried out using peripheral blood. These receptors originate from a man aged 50 or older with active COVID-19. CDR3s include the opening cysteine and the closing phenylalanine or tryptophan. Each record gives: CDR3 DNA, CDR3 protein, V gene, clone size, D gene, J gene. A D gene is named only where the DNA matches it firmly. Expanded clones are given a class, and other clones once, few, many or no size at all.

cdr3_nt: TGCAGCGTTGAGAGCGCCTCGTCCTACAATGAGCAGTTCTTC
cdr3_aa: CSVESASSYNEQFF
v_call: TRBV29-1
clone_size: .
d_call: .
j_call: TRBJ2-1

cdr3_nt: TGTGCCAGCGGTCCGGGGGACGTTCGCAATCAGCCCCAGCATTTT
cdr3_aa: CASGPGDVRNQPQHF
v_call: TRBV28
clone_size: .
d_call: .
j_call: TRBJ1-5

cdr3_nt: TGTGCCAGCAGCCTAACAGGGTTTAGCACAGATACGCAGTATTTT
cdr3_aa: CASSLTGFSTDTQYF
v_call: TRBV7-2
clone_size: .
d_call: .
j_call: TRBJ2-3

cdr3_nt: TGTGCCAGCTCACCAGGGGCCGATGAAAAACTGTTTTTT
cdr3_aa: CASSPGADEKLFF
v_call: TRBV18
clone_size: .
d_call: .
j_call: TRBJ1-4

cdr3_nt: TGTGCCACCAGGCCGACAGGGGTTGACGGCTACACCTTC
cdr3_aa: CATRPTGVDGYTF
v_call: TRBV24-1
clone_size: .
d_call: TRBD1
j_call: TRBJ1-2

cdr3_nt: TGTGCCAGCAGTGAAGTTCTGCGGGGGATCCAAGAGACCCAGTACTTC
cdr3_aa: CASSEVLRGIQETQYF
v_call: TRBV6-1
clone_size: .
d_call: TRBD2
j_call: TRBJ2-5

cdr3_nt: TGTGCCAGCAGCGTAGATGCGGGGGGGACCCAACCCTACGAGCAGTACTTC
cdr3_aa: CASSVDAGGTQPYEQYF
v_call: TRBV9
clone_size: .
d_call: TRBD2
j_call: TRBJ2-7

cdr3_nt: TGTGCCAGCGGGTATTTGGGGGGTAATGAGCAGTTCTTC
cdr3_aa: CASGYLGGNEQFF
v_call: TRBV3-1/TRBV3-2
clone_size: .
d_call: .
j_call: TRBJ2-1

cdr3_nt: TGCGCCAGCAGCCAGCACCGTACTAGCGGGAGGGCCACAGATACGCAGTATTTT
cdr3_aa: CASSQHRTSGRATDTQYF
v_call: TRBV4-3
clone_size: .
d_call: TRBD2
j_call: TRBJ2-3

cdr3_nt: TGTGCCAGCAGTGAACTAGCGGGAGCCACAGATACGCAGTATTTT
cdr3_aa: CASSELAGATDTQYF
v_call: TRBV2
clone_size: once
d_call: TRBD2
j_call: TRBJ2-3

cdr3_nt: TGTGCCAGCAGTTTATGGGAGTCGGCAGGCGAGCAGTACTTC
cdr3_aa: CASSLWESAGEQYF
v_call: TRBV27
clone_size: .
d_call: .
j_call: TRBJ2-7

cdr3_nt: TGCGCCAGCAGCCAAGTAGCAGGACAGGGCTCCTACGAGCAGTACTTC
cdr3_aa: CASSQVAGQGSYEQYF
v_call: TRBV4-3
clone_size: .
d_call: TRBD1
j_call: TRBJ2-7

cdr3_nt: TGTGCCAGCAGTTACGGGGTTGGAGCAAAGCGGGGCTACACCTTC
cdr3_aa: CASSYGVGAKRGYTF
v_call: TRBV6-2/TRBV6-3
clone_size: .
d_call: .
j_call: TRBJ1-2

cdr3_nt: TGTGCCATCGGGGAGGGGGTTAATTCACCCCTCCACTTT
cdr3_aa: CAIGEGVNSPLHF
v_call: TRBV10-3
clone_size: .
d_call: .
j_call: TRBJ1-6

cdr3_nt: TGTGCCAGCAGAGGACAGCCTCATCAGCCCCAGCATTTT
cdr3_aa: CASRGQPHQPQHF
v_call: TRBV12-3/TRBV12-4
clone_size: .
d_call: .
j_call: TRBJ1-5

cdr3_nt: TGTGCCAGTAGCCCACAGGGGGCTTATAATTCACCCCTCCACTTT
cdr3_aa: CASSPQGAYNSPLHF
v_call: TRBV19
clone_size: .
d_call: TRBD1
j_call: TRBJ1-6

cdr3_nt: TGTGCCAGCACCAGTCCCGGGACAGGGGACACTGAGCAGTTCTTC
cdr3_aa: CASTSPGTGDTEQFF
v_call: TRBV5-6
clone_size: .
d_call: TRBD1
j_call: TRBJ2-1

cdr3_nt: TGCGCCAGCCGGGAAGCGGTTCCGAATGAGCAGTTCTTC
cdr3_aa: CASREAVPNEQFF
v_call: TRBV5-1
clone_size: .
d_call: .
j_call: TRBJ2-1

cdr3_nt: TGCGCCAGCAGTCAATACAGGGTCAACACTGAAGCTTTCTTT
cdr3_aa: CASSQYRVNTEAFF
v_call: TRBV23-1
clone_size: .
d_call: .
j_call: TRBJ1-1

cdr3_nt: TGTGCCAGCAGCTTCTCCCGTCTAAATAGCGGGGTCACAGATACGCAGTATTTT
cdr3_aa: CASSFSRLNSGVTDTQYF
v_call: TRBV5-5
clone_size: .
d_call: TRBD2
j_call: TRBJ2-3

cdr3_nt: TGTGCCAGCAACGACAGGAGCTCTGGAAACACCATATATTTT
cdr3_aa: CASNDRSSGNTIYF
v_call: TRBV5-6
clone_size: .
d_call: .
j_call: TRBJ1-3

cdr3_nt: TGTGCCAGCAAGAAGGCCGGAGACACAGATACGCAGTATTTT
cdr3_aa: CASKKAGDTDTQYF
v_call: TRBV27
clone_size: .
d_call: .
j_call: TRBJ2-3

cdr3_nt: TGTGCCAGTACCGAATCCGGGACAACTTATGATACGCAGTATTTT
cdr3_aa: CASTESGTTYDTQYF
v_call: TRBV19
clone_size: .
d_call: .
j_call: TRBJ2-3

cdr3_nt: TGTGCCAGCTCACCAAACAGGGCCGACAATTCACCCCTCCACTTT
cdr3_aa: CASSPNRADNSPLHF
v_call: TRBV18
clone_size: .
d_call: .
j_call: TRBJ1-6

cdr3_nt: TGTGCCAGCAGCCGCAGGGAGGCAGAGACCCAGTACTTC
cdr3_aa: CASSRREAETQYF
v_call: TRBV3-1/TRBV3-2
clone_size: .
d_call: .
j_call: TRBJ2-5

cdr3_nt: TGCGCCAGCAGCCAAGAATACGGGAGAGGAGGTCCAGATACGCAGTATTTT
cdr3_aa: CASSQEYGRGGPDTQYF
v_call: TRBV4-3
clone_size: .
d_call: .
j_call: TRBJ2-3